These T cell receptor beta chains were read from a single sample in a study of cytomegalovirus exposure and HLA in healthy donors. The repertoire was sequenced with immunoSEQ multiplex PCR; TCRdb's copy has only in-frame clones and lacks some. The table lists fewer than 85,000 clones, approximately 80% of them singletons. Material: PBMCs. These receptors all stem from a man aged 40-50 years in good health and CMV-seronegative. CDR3s include the opening cysteine and the closing phenylalanine or tryptophan.

V gene	CDR3 protein
TRBV4-3	CASSHRMGPSYEQYF
TRBV4-1	CASSHQGASYEQYF
TRBV19	CASRGGRGMNTEAFF
TRBV6-1	CASNRRGQVTSPLHF
TRBV7-2	CASGQPYEQYF
TRBV7-9	CASSSTRASSYNEQFF
TRBV5-1	CASSPFPTGGNTEAFF
TRBV29-1	CSVGGTGELGYTF
TRBV6-4	CASSEQLTGELFF
TRBV9	CASSIRTTNTGELFF
TRBV9	CASSPHSLPNTGELFF
TRBV6-5	CASGGANYGYTF
TRBV7-9	CASSPGGGLGNQPQHF
TRBV5-1	CASTRFGQGVYEQYF
TRBV9	CASSASHTMNTEAFF
TRBV18	CASSPPSDEKLFF
TRBV7-2	CASSQQGAAEAFF
TRBV15	CATSRQGSSGYTF
TRBV10-3	CAISESTDGAYEQYF
TRBV10-3	CASGHSYEQYF
TRBV7-9	CASSTYGRGVSPEQETQYF
TRBV6-5	CASSSHTVTNEKLFF
TRBV5-1	CASSLARGSYGYTF
TRBV5-5	CASSRDRGYEQYF
TRBV19	CASSISGQYGYTF
TRBV10-3	CAISTGTGGEQPQHF
TRBV19	CASSGTGTQGPQHF
TRBV11-1	CASSRRVGALQETQYF
TRBV6-5	CASSITGLTNEKLFF
TRBV19	CASSIRRDGYTF
TRBV7-3	CASSLGGTVWSGELFF
TRBV6-1	CASSARRGHPNTGELFF
TRBV10-3	CAISESPDRSEQYF
TRBV7-9	CASSLPGTGSYNSPLHF
TRBV15	CATSRSGEGTWDEQFF
TRBV13	CASSFALRDPDSPLHF
TRBV6-4	CASSDDRGIEQFF
TRBV18	CASSPPRGQGLANEKLFF
TRBV18	CASSQGLTSYEQYF
TRBV4-2	CASSQVGGAYEQYF
TRBV18	CASSPPENQETQYF
TRBV10-3	CAIRDRGRDNYGYTF
TRBV2	CASRQRTPGEAFF
TRBV18	CASSPPGGEPQHF
TRBV19	CASSSGTAIYNEQFF
TRBV7-3	CASSLSGGYTEAFF
TRBV2	CASSAGQGQYF
TRBV28	CAANGGANYGYTF
TRBV4-3	CASSQEGTGGYRNTEAFF
TRBV6-4	CASSDSGGTGELFF
TRBV14	CASSQDPGSGGLTDTQYF
TRBV27	CASSLFSVPQETQYF
TRBV6-1	CASRRNYGYTF
TRBV19	CASSGGNTQYF
TRBV7-2	CASSLFREGYGYTF
TRBV5-6	CASSYEGVFADTQYF
TRBV10-3	CAISEPTTGDMPEAFF
TRBV11-1	CASSLTAYNEQFF